The clone carrying this T cell receptor (beta chain) was seen at least ten times. In the authors' methods: A classifier of distant metastasis in papillary thyroid cancer was built from CDR3 differences (across clinicopathological groups). TCRdb re-processed the PCR reads through MiXCR. Clone size and V and J calls follow TCRdb, not the original study. The top ten clones hold approximately 8.8% of a sample with 89,000 or so clones, approximately 9% of them seen once. The CDR3 contains 13 residues. Germline V gene sequence: CDR1 SGHTA, CDR2 FQGTGA. V shed 1 base and J shed 7 bases, with 7 bases lying between them. This sample was included in a study of metastatic and nonmetastatic thyroid tumors. For the study at large: Repertoire data that came from the blood and tumor or nodule tissue of malignant and benign thyroid patients were compared.

Every patient underwent thyroid surgery untreated. The sequence derives from a female donor with papillary thyroid cancer or a benign thyroid nodule (not recorded which). Some clones in this sample may be carry-over from other donors' samples. Sequences were obtained from blood. The chain is built from TRBV7-3 and TRBJ2-2, with no clear D. CDR3 residues: CASSLNRVGELFF. CDR3 in DNA: TGTGCCAGCAGCTTAAATCGGGTCGGGGAGCTGTTTTTT.